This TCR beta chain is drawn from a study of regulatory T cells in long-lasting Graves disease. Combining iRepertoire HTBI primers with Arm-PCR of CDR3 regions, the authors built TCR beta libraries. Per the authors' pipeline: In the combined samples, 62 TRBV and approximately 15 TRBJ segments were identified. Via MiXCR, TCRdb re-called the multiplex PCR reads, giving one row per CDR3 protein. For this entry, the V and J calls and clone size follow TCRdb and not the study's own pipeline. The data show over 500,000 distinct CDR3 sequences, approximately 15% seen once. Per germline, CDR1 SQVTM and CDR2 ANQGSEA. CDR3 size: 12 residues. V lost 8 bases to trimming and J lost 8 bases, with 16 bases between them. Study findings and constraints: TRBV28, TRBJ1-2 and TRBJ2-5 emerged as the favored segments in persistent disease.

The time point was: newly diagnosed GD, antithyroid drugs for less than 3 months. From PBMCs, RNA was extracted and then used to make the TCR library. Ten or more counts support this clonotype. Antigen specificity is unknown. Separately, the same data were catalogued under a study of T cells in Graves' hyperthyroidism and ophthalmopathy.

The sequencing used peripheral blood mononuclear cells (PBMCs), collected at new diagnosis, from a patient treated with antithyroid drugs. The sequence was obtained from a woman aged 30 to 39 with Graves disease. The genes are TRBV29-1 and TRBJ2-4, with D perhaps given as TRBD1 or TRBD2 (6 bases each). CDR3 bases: TGCAGCTCCCGGGGGCTAGGGGACATTCAGTACTTC. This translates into CSSRGLGDIQYF.